The present T cell receptor (beta chain) was sequenced within a study of blood T cell repertoires in COVID-19. Study as a whole: Samples of COVID-19 (acute and convalescent) were obtained from the United States, Italy and Spain. T cells, B-cell-depleted T cells, or PBMCs supplied cDNA or gDNA.

Per the original data handling: Amplified reference gene primers provided the basis for estimating nucleated cell counts. Method: immunoSEQ multiplex PCR; TCRdb's copy keeps in-frame clones and lacks some. V and J calls and clone size follow that table, whereas D and trimming were derived from the DNA. Of about 260,000 clones in the sample, about 87% were seen once. The CDR3 loop spans 14 amino acids. With 0 bases removed from V and 7 bases from J, the gap between germline ends came to 13 bases. Germline CDR1 reads SGHDT; CDR2 reads YYEEEE. The sequence was collected from a woman aged 40 to 50 who had recovered from COVID-19. The chain joins TRBV5-6 to TRBJ1-2, with D unresolved. The sequencing sample was made of peripheral blood. The chain's CDR3 is CASSLDSGVGGYTF. The DNA of the CDR3 is TGTGCCAGCAGCTTGGACTCGGGTGTAGGTGGCTACACCTTC.